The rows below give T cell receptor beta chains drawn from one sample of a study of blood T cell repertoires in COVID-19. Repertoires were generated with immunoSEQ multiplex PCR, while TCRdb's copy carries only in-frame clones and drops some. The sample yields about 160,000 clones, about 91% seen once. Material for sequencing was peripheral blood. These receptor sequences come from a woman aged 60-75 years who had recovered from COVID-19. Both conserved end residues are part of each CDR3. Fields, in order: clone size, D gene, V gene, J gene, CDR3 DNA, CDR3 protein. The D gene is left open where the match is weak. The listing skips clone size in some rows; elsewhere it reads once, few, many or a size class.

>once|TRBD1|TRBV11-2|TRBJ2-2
TGTGCCATTTCGGACAGGGGGCCTATAATCGGCGGGGAGCTGTTTTTT
CAISDRGPIIGGELFF
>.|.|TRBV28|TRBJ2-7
TGTGCCAGCATCTCCCCGAGCTCCTACGAGCAGTACTTC
CASISPSSYEQYF
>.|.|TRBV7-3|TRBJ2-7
TGTGCCAGCAGCTCCCCGGTGGGGGGGCGCTTCTACGAGCAGTACTTC
CASSSPVGGRFYEQYF
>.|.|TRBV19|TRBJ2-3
TGTGCCAGTAGTGCCCCGGCAGATACGCAGTATTTT
CASSAPADTQYF
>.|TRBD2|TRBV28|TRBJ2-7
TGTGCCAGCAGTCTCGGGGGGGGCTCATCCTACGAGCAGTACTTC
CASSLGGGSSYEQYF
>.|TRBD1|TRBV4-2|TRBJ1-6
TGTGCCAGCAGCCAATCCCCCGGGACAGGGGATTCACCCCTCCACTTT
CASSQSPGTGDSPLHF
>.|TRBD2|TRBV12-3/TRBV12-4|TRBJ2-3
TGTGCCAGCAGCTGGAGCGGGGGAGATACGCAGTATTTT
CASSWSGGDTQYF
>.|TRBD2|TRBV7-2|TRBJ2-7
TGTGCCAGCAGCTCCGGACTAGCGGGGGGGCAGGGGCAGTACTTC
CASSSGLAGGQGQYF
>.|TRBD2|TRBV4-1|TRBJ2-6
TGCGCCAGCAGCCCACCTGGGGGGGCTGGGGCCAACGTCCTGACTTTC
CASSPPGGAGANVLTF
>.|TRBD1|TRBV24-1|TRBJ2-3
TGTGCCACCAGTGGGACAGGGGTGGCAGATACGCAGTATTTT
CATSGTGVADTQYF
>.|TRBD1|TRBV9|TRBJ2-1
TGTGCCAGCAGCGCAGGACAGGGCATATACAATGAGCAGTTCTTC
CASSAGQGIYNEQFF
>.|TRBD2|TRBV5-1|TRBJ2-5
TGCGCCAGCAGCCAATACCGACTAGCGGGGAAAGGGGCGACCCAGTACTTC
CASSQYRLAGKGATQYF
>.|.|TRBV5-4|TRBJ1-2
TGTGCCAGCAGCTCCTCAAGACAAGCCCGATTTGGCTACACCTTC
CASSSSRQARFGYTF
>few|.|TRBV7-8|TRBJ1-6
TGTGCCAGCAGCCTGACTACAAGTTCACCCCTCCACTTT
CASSLTTSSPLHF
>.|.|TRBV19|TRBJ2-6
TGTGCCAGTAAAATCCAGGGTGCTGGGGCCAACGTCCTGACTTTC
CASKIQGAGANVLTF
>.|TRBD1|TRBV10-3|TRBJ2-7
TGTGCCATCAGTGAGGAGCTACCGGGACAGGGGCCCTACGAGCAGTACTTC
CAISEELPGQGPYEQYF
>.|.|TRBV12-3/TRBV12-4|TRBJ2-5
TGTGCCAGCAAACGGGACTTCCAAGAGACCCAGTACTTC
CASKRDFQETQYF
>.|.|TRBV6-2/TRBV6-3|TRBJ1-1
TGTGCCAGCAGTTACGCCAGGGAGAACACTGAAGCTTTCTTT
CASSYARENTEAFF
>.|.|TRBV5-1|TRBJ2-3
TGCGCCAGCACAGACTCTGGTCGAATCACAGATACGCAGTATTTT
CASTDSGRITDTQYF
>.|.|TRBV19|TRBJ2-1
TGTGCCAGTAGTGTTTGGGGCCAAACATTCAATGAGCAGTTCTTC
CASSVWGQTFNEQFF
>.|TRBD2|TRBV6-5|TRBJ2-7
TGTGCCAGCAGCACGGGACTAACTAACTACGAGCAGTACTTC
CASSTGLTNYEQYF
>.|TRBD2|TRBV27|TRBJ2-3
TGTGCCAGCAGTTCCCCGGCGGGGGGGCCAACTACGCAGTATTTT
CASSSPAGGPTTQYF
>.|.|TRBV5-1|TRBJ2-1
TGCGCCAGCAGCTTGGCCGCCAGGGCCTCCTACAATGAGCAGTTCTTC
CASSLAARASYNEQFF
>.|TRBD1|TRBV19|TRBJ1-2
TGTGCCAGCAAACCAGGGGGCGTCAACTATGGCTACACCTTC
CASKPGGVNYGYTF
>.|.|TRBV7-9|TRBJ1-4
TGTGCCAGCAGCGCAGGGGCAGGCAGTGAAAAACTGTTTTTT
CASSAGAGSEKLFF
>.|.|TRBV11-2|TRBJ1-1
TGTGCCAGCAGCCTCGGGTTGTCAGCTTTCTTT
CASSLGLSAFF
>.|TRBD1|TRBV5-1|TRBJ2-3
TGCGCCAGCAGCCCACCCCAGGGGGTTAGGTATTTT
CASSPPQGVRYF
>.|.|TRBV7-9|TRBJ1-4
TGTGCCAGCAGCCCTGGGGGGTTTGCTAATGAAAAACTGTTTTTT
CASSPGGFANEKLFF
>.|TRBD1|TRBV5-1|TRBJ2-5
TGCGCCAGCAGCGATGGACAGGGGGTTCGGGAGACCCAGTACTTC
CASSDGQGVRETQYF
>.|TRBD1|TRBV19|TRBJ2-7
TGTGCCAGTAGTAGGGACAGATCTCTCGAGCAGTACTTC
CASSRDRSLEQYF
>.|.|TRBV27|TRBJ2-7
TGTGCCAGCAGTTTAATACAGGGAATAACCTACGAGCAGTACTTC
CASSLIQGITYEQYF
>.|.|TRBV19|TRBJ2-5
TGTGCCAGTAGTATAGGGGGGCCTACAGAGACCCAGTACTTC
CASSIGGPTETQYF
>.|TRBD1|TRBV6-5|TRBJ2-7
TGTGCCAGCAAACAGGGGTTTCTCTACGAGCAGTACTTC
CASKQGFLYEQYF
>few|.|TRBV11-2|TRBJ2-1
TGTGCCAGCAGCTTAGGGGGGGTGGGTGAGCAGTTCTTC
CASSLGGVGEQFF
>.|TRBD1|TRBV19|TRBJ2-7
TGTGCCAGTAGTCCACAGGGGGGCGGCGAGCAGTACTTC
CASSPQGGGEQYF
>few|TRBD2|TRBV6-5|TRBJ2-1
TGTGCCAGCAGTTACACGGGGGGGCCGGGGAATGAGCAGTTCTTC
CASSYTGGPGNEQFF
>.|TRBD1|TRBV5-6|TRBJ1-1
TGTGCCAGCAGCTTGTCCGCGGGACAGGGGATGGGTTCTTTCTTT
CASSLSAGQGMGSFF
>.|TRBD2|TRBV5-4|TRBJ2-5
TGTGCCAGCAGCTTGGGACTAGCGGGGGGTACCGGGGAGACCCAGTACTTC
CASSLGLAGGTGETQYF
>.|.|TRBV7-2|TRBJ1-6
TGTGCCAGCAGTTCCTACAGCTTGTCACCCCTCCACTTT
CASSSYSLSPLHF
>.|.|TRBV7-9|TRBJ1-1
TGTGCCAGCAGCCCCAGGCCAGGTTCCGGCCACACTGAAGCTTTCTTT
CASSPRPGSGHTEAFF
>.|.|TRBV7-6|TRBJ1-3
TGTGCCAGCGGCCTGATGGAAGGGGTGGGAAACACCATATATTTT
CASGLMEGVGNTIYF